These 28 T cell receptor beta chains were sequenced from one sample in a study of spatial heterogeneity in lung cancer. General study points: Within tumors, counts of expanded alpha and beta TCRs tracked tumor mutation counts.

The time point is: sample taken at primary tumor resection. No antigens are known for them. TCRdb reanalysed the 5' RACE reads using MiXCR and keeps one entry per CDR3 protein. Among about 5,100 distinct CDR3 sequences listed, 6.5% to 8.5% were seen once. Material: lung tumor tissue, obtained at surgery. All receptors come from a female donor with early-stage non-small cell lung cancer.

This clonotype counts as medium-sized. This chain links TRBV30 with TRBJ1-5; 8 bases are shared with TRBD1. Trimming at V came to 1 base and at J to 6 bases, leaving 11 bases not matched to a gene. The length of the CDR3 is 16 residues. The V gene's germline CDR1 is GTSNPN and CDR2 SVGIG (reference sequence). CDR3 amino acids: CAWSGGRQGAGQPQHF. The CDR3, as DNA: TGTGCCTGGAGTGGTGGCAGGCAGGGGGCTGGTCAGCCCCAGCATTTT.

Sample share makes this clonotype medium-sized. The CDR3 coding sequence is TGTGCCACCAGCAATGGGATCGGCTATGGCTACACCTTC. This translates into CATSNGIGYGYTF. The J gene is TRBJ1-2, the V gene TRBV15; no firm D call. Trimming cost V 4 bases and J 4 bases, with 10 bases left between them. CDR1 and CDR2 (germline): LNHNV, YYDKDF (reference sequence). The CDR3 sequence is 13 residues long.

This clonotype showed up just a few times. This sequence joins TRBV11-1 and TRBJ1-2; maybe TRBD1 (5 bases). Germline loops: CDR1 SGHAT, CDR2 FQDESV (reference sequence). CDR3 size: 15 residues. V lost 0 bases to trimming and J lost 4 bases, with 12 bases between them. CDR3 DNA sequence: TGTGCCAGCAGCTTAGCGGCGGGGACGGCCTATGGCTACACCTTC. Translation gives CASSLAAGTAYGYTF. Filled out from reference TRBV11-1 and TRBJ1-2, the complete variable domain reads EAEVAQSPRYKITEKSQAVAFWCDPISGHATLYWYRQILGQGPELLVQFQDESVVDDSQLPKDRFSAERLKGVDSTLKIQPAELGDSAMYLCASSLAAGTAYGYTFGSGTRLTVV.

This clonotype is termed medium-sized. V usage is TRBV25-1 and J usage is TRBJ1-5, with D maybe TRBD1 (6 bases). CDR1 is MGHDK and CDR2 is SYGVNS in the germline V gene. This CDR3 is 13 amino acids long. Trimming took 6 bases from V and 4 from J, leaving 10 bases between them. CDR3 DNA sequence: TGTGCCAGCAGACAGGGATTGAATCAGCCCCAGCATTTT. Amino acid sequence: CASRQGLNQPQHF.

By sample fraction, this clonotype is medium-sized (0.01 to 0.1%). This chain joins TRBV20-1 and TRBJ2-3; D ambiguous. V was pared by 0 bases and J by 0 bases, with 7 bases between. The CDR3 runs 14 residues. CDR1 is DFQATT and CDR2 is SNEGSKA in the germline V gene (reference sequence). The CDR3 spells CSARDLFSTDTQYF. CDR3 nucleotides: TGCAGTGCTAGAGATTTATTTAGCACAGATACGCAGTATTTT.

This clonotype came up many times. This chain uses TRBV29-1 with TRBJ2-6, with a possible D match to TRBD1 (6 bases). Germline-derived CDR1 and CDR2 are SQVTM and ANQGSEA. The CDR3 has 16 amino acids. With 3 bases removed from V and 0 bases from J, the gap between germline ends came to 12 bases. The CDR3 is CSVDEDSLSGANVLTF. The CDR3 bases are TGCAGCGTTGATGAGGACAGCCTCTCTGGGGCCAACGTCCTGACTTTC.

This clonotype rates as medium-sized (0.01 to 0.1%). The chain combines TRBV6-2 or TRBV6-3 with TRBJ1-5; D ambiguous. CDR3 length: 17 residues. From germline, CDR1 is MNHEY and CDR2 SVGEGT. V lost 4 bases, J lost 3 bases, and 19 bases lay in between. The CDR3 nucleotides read TGTGCCAGCAGTTCCGGTAAGGACGGGTACGACAATCAGCCCCAGCATTTT. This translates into CASSSGKDGYDNQPQHF.

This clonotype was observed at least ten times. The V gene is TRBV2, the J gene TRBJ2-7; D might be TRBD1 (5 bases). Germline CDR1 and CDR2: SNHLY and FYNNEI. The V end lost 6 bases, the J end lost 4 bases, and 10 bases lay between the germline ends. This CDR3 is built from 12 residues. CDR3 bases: TGTGCCAGCAGAGATGACAGATACGAGCAGTACTTC. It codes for CASRDDRYEQYF. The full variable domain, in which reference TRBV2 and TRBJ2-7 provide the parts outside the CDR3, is EPEVTQTPSHQVTQMGQEVILRCVPISNHLYFYWYRQILGQKVEFLVSFYNNEISEKSEIFDDQFSVERPDGSNFTLKIRSTKLEDSAMYFCASRDDRYEQYFGPGTRLTVT.

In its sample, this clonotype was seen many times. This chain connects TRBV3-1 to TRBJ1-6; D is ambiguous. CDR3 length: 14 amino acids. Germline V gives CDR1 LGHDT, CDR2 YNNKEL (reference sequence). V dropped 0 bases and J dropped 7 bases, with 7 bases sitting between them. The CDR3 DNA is TGTGCCAGCAGCCAAGATTTCGGGAATTCACCCCTCCACTTT. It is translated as CASSQDFGNSPLHF.

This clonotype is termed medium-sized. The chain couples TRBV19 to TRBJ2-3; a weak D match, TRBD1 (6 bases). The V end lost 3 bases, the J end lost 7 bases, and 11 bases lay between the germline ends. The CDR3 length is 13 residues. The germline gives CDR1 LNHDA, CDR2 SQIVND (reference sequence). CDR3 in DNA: TGTGCCAGTAGTATTGAGGGGGTAAATACGCAGTATTTT. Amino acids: CASSIEGVNTQYF. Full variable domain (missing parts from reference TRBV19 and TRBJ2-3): DGGITQSPKYLFRKEGQNVTLSCEQNLNHDAMYWYRQDPGQGLRLIYYSQIVNDFQKGDIAEGYSVSREKKESFPLTVTSAQKNPTAFYLCASSIEGVNTQYFGPGTRLTVL.

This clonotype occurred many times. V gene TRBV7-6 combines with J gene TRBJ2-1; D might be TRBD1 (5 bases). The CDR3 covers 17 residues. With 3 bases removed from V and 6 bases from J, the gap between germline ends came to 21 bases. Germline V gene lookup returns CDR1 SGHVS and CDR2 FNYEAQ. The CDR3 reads CASSFRVFGRIRNEQFF. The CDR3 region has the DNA TGTGCCAGCAGCTTCAGGGTATTCGGAAGAATACGCAATGAGCAGTTCTTC.

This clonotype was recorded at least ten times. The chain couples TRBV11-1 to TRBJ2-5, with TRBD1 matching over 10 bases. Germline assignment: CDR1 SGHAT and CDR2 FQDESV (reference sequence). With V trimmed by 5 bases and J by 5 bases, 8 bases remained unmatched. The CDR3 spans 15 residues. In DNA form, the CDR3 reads TGTGCCAGCAGCCAAGACAGGGGGCTCGCGGAGACCCAGTACTTC. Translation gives CASSQDRGLAETQYF.

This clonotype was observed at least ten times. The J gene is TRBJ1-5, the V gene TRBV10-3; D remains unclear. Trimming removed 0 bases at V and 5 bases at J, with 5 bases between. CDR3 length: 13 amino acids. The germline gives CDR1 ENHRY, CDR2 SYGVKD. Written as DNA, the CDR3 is TGTGCCATCAGTGAGTCTCCTGATCAGCCCCAGCATTTT. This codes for CAISESPDQPQHF.

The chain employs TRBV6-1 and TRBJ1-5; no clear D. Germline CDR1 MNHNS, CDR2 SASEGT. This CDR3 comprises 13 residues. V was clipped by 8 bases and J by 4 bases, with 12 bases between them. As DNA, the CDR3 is TGTGCCAGCCGCCCTGGAGGTAATCAGCCCCAGCATTTT. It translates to CASRPGGNQPQHF.

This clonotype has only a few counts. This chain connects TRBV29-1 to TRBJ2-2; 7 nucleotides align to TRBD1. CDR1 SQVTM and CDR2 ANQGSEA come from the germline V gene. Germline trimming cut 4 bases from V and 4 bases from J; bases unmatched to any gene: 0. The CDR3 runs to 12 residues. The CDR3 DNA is TGCAGCGTTGGACAGGGCACCGGGGAGCTGTTTTTT. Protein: CSVGQGTGELFF.

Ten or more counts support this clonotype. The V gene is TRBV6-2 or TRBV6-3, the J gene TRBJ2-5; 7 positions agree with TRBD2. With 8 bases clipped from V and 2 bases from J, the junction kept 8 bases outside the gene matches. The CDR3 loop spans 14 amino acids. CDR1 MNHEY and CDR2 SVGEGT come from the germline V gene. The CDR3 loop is CASAPLAAQETQYF. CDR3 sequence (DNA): TGTGCCAGCGCCCCCCTAGCGGCTCAAGAGACCCAGTACTTC.

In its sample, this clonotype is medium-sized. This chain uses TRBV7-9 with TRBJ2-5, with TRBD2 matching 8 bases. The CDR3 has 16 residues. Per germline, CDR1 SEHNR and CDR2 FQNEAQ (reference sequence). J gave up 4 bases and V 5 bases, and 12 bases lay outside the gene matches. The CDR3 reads CASSPGTSGNLETQYF. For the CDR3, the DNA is TGTGCCAGCAGCCCCGGTACTAGCGGTAATTTAGAGACCCAGTACTTC.

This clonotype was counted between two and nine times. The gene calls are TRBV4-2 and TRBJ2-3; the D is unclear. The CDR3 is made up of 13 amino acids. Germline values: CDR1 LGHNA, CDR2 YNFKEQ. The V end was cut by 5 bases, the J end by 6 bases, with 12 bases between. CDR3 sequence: CASSRVLLDTQYF. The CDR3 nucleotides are TGTGCCAGCAGCAGGGTCCTATTGGATACGCAGTATTTT.

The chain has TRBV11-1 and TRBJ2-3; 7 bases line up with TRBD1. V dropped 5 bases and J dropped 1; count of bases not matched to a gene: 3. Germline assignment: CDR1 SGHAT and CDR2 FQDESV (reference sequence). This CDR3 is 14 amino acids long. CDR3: CASSDRVGTDTQYF. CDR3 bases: TGTGCCAGCAGCGACAGGGTAGGCACAGATACGCAGTATTTT.

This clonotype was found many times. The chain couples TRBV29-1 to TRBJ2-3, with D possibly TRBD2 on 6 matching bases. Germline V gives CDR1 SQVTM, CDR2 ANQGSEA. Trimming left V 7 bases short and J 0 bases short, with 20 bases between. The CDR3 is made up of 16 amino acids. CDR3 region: CSGIGVLEGSTDTQYF. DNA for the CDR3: TGCAGCGGAATAGGGGTCCTGGAGGGGAGCACAGATACGCAGTATTTT.

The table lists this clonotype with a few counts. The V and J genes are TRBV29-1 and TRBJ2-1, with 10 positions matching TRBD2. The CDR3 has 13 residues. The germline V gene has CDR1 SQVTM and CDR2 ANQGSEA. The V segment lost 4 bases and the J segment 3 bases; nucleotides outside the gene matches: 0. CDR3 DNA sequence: TGCAGCGTTGGGACTAGCGGCTACAATGAGCAGTTCTTC. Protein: CSVGTSGYNEQFF.

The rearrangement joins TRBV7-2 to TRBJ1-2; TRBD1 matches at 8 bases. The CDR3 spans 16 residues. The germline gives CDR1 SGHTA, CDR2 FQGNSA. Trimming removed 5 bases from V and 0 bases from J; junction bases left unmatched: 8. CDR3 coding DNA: TGTGCCAGCAGCCCGGCTAGGACAGGGTCTAACTATGGCTACACCTTC. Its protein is CASSPARTGSNYGYTF.

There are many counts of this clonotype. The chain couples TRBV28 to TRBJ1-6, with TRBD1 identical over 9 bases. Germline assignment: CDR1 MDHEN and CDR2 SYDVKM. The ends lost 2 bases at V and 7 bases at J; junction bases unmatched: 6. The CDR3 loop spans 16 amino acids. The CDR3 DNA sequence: TGTGCCAGCAGTTTAGGTGGACAGGGGTACAATTCACCCCTCCACTTT. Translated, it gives CASSLGGQGYNSPLHF.

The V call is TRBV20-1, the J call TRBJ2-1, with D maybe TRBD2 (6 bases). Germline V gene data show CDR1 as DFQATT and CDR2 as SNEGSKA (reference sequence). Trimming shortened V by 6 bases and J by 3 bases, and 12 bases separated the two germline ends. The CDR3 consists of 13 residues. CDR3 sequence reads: CSALGGIYNEQFF. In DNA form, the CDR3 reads TGCAGTGCACTCGGGGGAATCTACAATGAGCAGTTCTTC.

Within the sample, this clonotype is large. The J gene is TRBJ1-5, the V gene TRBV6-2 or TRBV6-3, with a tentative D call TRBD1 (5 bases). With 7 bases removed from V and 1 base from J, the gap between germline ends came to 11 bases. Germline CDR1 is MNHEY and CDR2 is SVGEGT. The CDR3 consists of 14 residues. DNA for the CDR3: TGTGCCAGCACCCCGCGACAGAGCAATCAGCCCCAGCATTTT. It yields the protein CASTPRQSNQPQHF.

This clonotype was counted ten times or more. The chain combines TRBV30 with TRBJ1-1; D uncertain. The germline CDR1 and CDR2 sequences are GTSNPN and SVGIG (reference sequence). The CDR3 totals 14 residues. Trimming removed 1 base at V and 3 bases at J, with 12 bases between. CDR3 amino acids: CAWSEKISDTEAFF. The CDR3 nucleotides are TGTGCCTGGAGTGAAAAAATCAGCGACACTGAAGCTTTCTTT. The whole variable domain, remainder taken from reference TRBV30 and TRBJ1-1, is SQTIHQWPATLVQPVGSPLSLECTVEGTSNPNLYWYRQAAGRGLQLLFYSVGIGQISSEVPQNLSASRPQDRQFILSSKKLLLSDSGFYLCAWSEKISDTEAFFGQGTRLTVV.

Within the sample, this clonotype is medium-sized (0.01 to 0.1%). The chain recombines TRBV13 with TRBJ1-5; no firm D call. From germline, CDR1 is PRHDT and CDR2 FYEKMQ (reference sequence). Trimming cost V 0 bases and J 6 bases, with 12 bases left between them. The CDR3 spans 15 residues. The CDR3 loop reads CASSLGGGVGQPQHF. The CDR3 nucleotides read TGTGCCAGCAGCTTAGGAGGCGGGGTGGGTCAGCCCCAGCATTTT.

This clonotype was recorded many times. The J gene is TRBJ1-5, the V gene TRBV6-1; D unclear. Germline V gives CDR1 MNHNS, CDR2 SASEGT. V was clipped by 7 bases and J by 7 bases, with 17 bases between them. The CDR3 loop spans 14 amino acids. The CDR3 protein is CASKVADHRQPQHF. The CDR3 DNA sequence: TGTGCCAGCAAGGTCGCAGATCACCGGCAGCCCCAGCATTTT.